This T cell receptor (beta chain) was captured by sequencing in a study of T cells in Graves' hyperthyroidism and ophthalmopathy. Findings and limits, study-wide: Ophthalmopathy onset followed model prediction by a median about 6.9 months. In the blood, most expanded thyroid clonotypes above 0.001 appeared as well.

The V gene lost 2 bases and the J gene lost 6 bases, with 10 bases spanning the gap. Germline V CDR1 and CDR2: DFQATT, SNEGSKA (reference sequence). This CDR3 is built from 12 residues. At least ten counts were recorded for this clonotype. Its antigen is unidentified. RNA transcripts were the template for amplifying TCR beta CDR3 regions. HTBI primers drove first-round RT-PCR of the TCR CDR3. TCRdb re-called the multiplex PCR reads with MiXCR, one entry per CDR3 protein. This table holds fewer than 750,000 distinct CDR3 sequences, roughly 14% found once. Based on clinical symptoms, serum thyroxine and TRAb, thyroid ultrasound and orbital computed tomography, diagnoses were reached. Out of around 10 ml of fresh peripheral blood came the PBMCs.

Sequences were obtained from blood. The sequence was obtained from a woman between 40 and 55 years old with Graves' ophthalmopathy. The chain employs TRBV20-1 and TRBJ1-2; no clear D. The CDR3 DNA reads TGCAGTGCTAGATCCTCTGCGGATGGCTACACCTTC. This translates into CSARSSADGYTF.